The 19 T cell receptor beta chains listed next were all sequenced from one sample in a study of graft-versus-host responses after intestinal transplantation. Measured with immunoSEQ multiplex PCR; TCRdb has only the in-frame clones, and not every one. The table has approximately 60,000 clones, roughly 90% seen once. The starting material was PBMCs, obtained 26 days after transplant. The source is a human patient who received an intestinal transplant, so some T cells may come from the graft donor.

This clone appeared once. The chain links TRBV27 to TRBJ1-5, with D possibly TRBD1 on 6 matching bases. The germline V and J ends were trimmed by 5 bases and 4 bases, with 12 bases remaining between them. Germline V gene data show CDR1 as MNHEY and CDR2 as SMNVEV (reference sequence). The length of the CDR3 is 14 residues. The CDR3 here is CASSPNTGNQPQHF. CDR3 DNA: TGTGCCAGCAGTCCGAATACAGGGAATCAGCCCCAGCATTTT.

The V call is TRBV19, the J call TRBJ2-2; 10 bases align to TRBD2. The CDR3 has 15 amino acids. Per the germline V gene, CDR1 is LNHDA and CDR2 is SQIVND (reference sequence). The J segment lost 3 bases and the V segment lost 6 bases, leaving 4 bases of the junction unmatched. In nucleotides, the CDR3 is TGTGCCAGTAGGGTGGGGACTAGCGACACCGGGGAGCTGTTTTTT. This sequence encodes CASRVGTSDTGELFF.

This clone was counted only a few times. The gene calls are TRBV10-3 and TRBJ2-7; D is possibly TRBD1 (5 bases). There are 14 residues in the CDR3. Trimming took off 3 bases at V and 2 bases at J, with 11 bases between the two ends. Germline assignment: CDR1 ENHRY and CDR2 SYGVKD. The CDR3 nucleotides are TGTGCCATCAGTGATCGGCAGGGCACCTACGAGCAGTACTTC. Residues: CAISDRQGTYEQYF.

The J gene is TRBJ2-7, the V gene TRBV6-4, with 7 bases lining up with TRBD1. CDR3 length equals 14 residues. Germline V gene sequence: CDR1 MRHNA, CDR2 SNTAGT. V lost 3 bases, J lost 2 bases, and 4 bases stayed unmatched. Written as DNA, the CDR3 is TGTGCCAGCAGTGAAACCGACAGGGCCTACGAGCAGTACTTC. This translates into CASSETDRAYEQYF.

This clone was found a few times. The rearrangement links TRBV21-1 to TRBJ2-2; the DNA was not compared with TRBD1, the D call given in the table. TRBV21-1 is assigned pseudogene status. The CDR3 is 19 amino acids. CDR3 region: CASSKALFFRVSYTGELFF. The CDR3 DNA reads TGTGCCAGCAGCAAAGCGCTTTTTTTCAGGGTTAGCTACACCGGGGAGCTGTTTTTT.

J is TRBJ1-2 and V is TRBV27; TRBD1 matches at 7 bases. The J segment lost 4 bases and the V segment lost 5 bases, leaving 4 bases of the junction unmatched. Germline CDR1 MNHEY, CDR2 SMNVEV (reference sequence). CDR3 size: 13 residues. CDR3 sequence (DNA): TGTGCCAGCAGTCCGGGACAGCTCTATGGCTACACCTTC. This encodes CASSPGQLYGYTF.

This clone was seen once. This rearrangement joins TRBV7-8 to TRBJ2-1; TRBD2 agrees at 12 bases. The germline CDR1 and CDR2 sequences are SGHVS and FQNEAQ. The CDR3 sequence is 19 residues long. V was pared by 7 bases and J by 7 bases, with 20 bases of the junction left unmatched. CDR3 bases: TGTGCCAGCACCCGGTCCAGGACTAGCGGGACTCGCATTAGGAATGAGCAGTTCTTC. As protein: CASTRSRTSGTRIRNEQFF.

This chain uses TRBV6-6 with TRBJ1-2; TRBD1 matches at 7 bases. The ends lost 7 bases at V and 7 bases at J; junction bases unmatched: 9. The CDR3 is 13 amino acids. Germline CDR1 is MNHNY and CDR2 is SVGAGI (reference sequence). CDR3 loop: CASKPGGQPGYTF. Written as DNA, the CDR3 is TGTGCCAGCAAACCAGGGGGGCAGCCTGGCTACACCTTC.

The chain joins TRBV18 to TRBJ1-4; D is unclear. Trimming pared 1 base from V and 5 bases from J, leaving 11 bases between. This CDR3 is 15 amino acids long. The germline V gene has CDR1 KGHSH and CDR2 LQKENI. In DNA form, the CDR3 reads TGTGCCAGCTCACCACGTTCACAGACAAATGAAAAACTGTTTTTT. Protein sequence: CASSPRSQTNEKLFF.

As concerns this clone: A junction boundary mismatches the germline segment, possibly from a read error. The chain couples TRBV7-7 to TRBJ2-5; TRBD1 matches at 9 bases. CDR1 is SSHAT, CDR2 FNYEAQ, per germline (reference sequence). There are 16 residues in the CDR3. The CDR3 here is CASSGSGTGPQETQYF. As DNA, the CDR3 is TGTGCTAGCAGCGGAAGTGGGACAGGGCCCCAAGAGACCCAGTACTTC.

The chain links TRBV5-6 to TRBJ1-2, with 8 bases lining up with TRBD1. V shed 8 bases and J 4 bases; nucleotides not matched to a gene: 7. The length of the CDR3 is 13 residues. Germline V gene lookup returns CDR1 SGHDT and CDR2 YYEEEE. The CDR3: CASNDRGGYGYTF. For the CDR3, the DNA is TGTGCCAGTAATGACAGGGGCGGCTATGGCTACACCTTC. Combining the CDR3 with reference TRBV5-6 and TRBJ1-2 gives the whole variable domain DAGVTQSPTHLIKTRGQQVTLRCSPKSGHDTVSWYQQALGQGPQFIFQYYEEEERQRGNFPDRFSGHQFPNYSSELNVNALLLGDSALYLCASNDRGGYGYTFGSGTRLTVV.

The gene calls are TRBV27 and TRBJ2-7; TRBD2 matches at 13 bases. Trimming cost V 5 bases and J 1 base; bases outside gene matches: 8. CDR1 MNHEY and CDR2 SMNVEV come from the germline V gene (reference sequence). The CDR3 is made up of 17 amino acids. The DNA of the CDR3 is TGTGCCAGCAGTCCACGACTAGCGGGAGGTAGGTCCTACGAGCAGTACTTC. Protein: CASSPRLAGGRSYEQYF.

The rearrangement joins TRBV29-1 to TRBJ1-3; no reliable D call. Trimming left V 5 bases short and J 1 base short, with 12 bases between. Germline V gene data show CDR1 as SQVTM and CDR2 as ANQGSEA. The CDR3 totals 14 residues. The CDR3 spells CSVLGTVSGNTIYF. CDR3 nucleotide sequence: TGCAGCGTTTTAGGCACAGTTTCTGGAAACACCATATATTTT.

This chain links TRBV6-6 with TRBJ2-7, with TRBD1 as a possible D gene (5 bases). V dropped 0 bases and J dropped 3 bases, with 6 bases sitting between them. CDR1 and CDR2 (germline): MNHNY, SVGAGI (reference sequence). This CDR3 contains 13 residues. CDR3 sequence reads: CASSYSTVYEQYV. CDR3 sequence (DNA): TGTGCCAGCAGTTACTCGACAGTCTACGAGCAGTACGTC.

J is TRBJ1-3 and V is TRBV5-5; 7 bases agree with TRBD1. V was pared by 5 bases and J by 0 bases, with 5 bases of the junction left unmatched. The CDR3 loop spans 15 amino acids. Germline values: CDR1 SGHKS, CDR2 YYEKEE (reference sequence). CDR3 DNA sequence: TGTGCCAGCAGAGACGGACAGGCCTCTGGAAACACCATATATTTT. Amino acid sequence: CASRDGQASGNTIYF. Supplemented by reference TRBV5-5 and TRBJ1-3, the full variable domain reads DAGVTQSPTHLIKTRGQQVTLRCSPISGHKSVSWYQQVLGQGPQFIFQYYEKEERGRGNFPDRFSARQFPNYSSELNVNALLLGDSALYLCASRDGQASGNTIYFGEGSWLTVV.

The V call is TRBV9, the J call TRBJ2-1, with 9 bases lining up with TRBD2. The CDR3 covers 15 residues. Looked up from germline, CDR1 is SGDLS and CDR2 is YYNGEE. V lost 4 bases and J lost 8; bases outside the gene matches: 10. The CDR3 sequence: CASSFTGTSKDEQFF. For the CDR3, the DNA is TGTGCCAGCAGCTTTACCGGGACTAGCAAAGATGAGCAGTTCTTC.

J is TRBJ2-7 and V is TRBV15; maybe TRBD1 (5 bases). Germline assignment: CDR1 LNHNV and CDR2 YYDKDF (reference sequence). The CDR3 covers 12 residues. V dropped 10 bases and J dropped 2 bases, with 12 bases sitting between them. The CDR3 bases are TGTGCCATTGGGGCCACCCCCTACGAGCAGTACTTC. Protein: CAIGATPYEQYF.

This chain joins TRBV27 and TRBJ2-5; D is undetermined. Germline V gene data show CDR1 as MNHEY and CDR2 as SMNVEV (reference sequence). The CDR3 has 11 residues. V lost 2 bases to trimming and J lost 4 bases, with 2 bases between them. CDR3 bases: TGTGCCAGCAGTTTACTAGAGACCCAGTACTTC. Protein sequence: CASSLLETQYF.

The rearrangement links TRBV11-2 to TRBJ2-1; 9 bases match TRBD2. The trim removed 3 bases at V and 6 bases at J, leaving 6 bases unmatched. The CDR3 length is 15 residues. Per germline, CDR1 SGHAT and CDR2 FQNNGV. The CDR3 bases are TGTGCCAGCAGCTTCCTCGGACTAGCGAGCAATGAGCAGTTCTTC. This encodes CASSFLGLASNEQFF.